This TCR beta chain was sequenced for a study of blood T cell repertoires in COVID-19. CDR3 length equals 14 residues. The V segment lost 1 base and the J segment 6 bases; nucleotides outside the gene matches: 4. CDR1 is SGHRS and CDR2 is YFSETQ in the germline V gene. Per the study methods: The authors estimated nucleated cell counts from reference gene primer amplification. Sequencing used immunoSEQ multiplex PCR; TCRdb keeps in-frame clones, though not all of them. D and trimming were read from the DNA, whereas the V and J calls and clone size are those reported in that table. Here the sample spans 250,000 or so clones, about 85% being singletons.

This TCR was sampled from a man aged 55-75 years with acute or convalescent COVID-19. Sequences were obtained from peripheral blood. The V and J genes are TRBV5-1 and TRBJ2-1; 7 nucleotides agree with TRBD2. The CDR3 nucleotides read TGCGCCAGCAGCTTGCAACGCGGGAGCAATGAGCAGTTCTTC. Encoded protein: CASSLQRGSNEQFF.